This is a list of T cell receptor beta chains from one sample in a study of naive and memory T cell subsets. Each CDR3 protein gets one entry after TCRdb re-called the UMI-ligation and nested PCR reads with MiXCR. Of around 140,000 distinct CDR3 sequences listed, roughly 23% are singletons. Sequencing was done on a sample of naive CD4+ T cells from blood. These receptors all stem from a human donor in good health. The CDR3 runs from the conserved cysteine through the conserved F or W. Each record gives: D gene, J gene, clone size, V gene, CDR3 DNA, CDR3 protein. The D gene is left open where the match is weak. The size field is filled for only some rows; it gives once, few, many or a size class.

d_gene: NA
j_gene: TRBJ1-1
abundance: NA
v_gene: TRBV5-1
CDR3nt: TGCGCCAGCAGCCCCTTGGGGGTTACTGAAGCTTTCTTT
CDR3aa: CASSPLGVTEAFF

d_gene: TRBD1
j_gene: TRBJ1-6
abundance: many
v_gene: TRBV7-8
CDR3nt: TGTGCCAGCAGCGCCGTGGGACAGGAGAATTCACCCCTCCACTTT
CDR3aa: CASSAVGQENSPLHF

d_gene: NA
j_gene: TRBJ1-2
abundance: few
v_gene: TRBV12-3/TRBV12-4
CDR3nt: TGTGCCAGCAGTTTATTTGAATTAAACTATGGCTACACCTTC
CDR3aa: CASSLFELNYGYTF

d_gene: NA
j_gene: TRBJ2-7
abundance: many
v_gene: TRBV6-5
CDR3nt: TGTGCCAGCAGTTACTCGAGAGGCAGAGACTACGAGCAGTACTTC
CDR3aa: CASSYSRGRDYEQYF

d_gene: TRBD2
j_gene: TRBJ2-7
abundance: NA
v_gene: TRBV6-2/TRBV6-3
CDR3nt: TGTGCCAGCAAATTTGTAGCGGGCTCCTACGAGCAGTACTTC
CDR3aa: CASKFVAGSYEQYF

d_gene: NA
j_gene: TRBJ1-1
abundance: few
v_gene: TRBV18
CDR3nt: TGTGCCAGCTCACCACCGACCGGCGTTTGGGTGAACACTGAAGCTTTCTTT
CDR3aa: CASSPPTGVWVNTEAFF

d_gene: TRBD2
j_gene: TRBJ2-5
abundance: few
v_gene: TRBV20-1
CDR3nt: TGCAGTGCTATAGGGACTAGCGGGAAGACCCAGTACTTC
CDR3aa: CSAIGTSGKTQYF

d_gene: NA
j_gene: TRBJ1-5
abundance: few
v_gene: TRBV12-3/TRBV12-4
CDR3nt: TGTGCCAGCAAACAGTGGGGCAGCAATCAGCCCCAGCATTTT
CDR3aa: CASKQWGSNQPQHF

d_gene: NA
j_gene: TRBJ2-2
abundance: few
v_gene: TRBV6-5
CDR3nt: TGTGCCAGCAGTTACAGCAGGGAGAGGGCCGGGGAGCTGTTTTTT
CDR3aa: CASSYSRERAGELFF

d_gene: NA
j_gene: TRBJ2-3
abundance: NA
v_gene: TRBV20-1
CDR3nt: TGCAGTGCTAGAGTGGCGGGTAGCACAGATACGCAGTATTTT
CDR3aa: CSARVAGSTDTQYF

d_gene: NA
j_gene: TRBJ1-5
abundance: NA
v_gene: TRBV30
CDR3nt: TGTGCCTGGAGATCCCGGGGATTACAGCCCCAGCATTTT
CDR3aa: CAWRSRGLQPQHF

d_gene: NA
j_gene: TRBJ1-6
abundance: NA
v_gene: TRBV4-3
CDR3nt: TGCGCCAGCAGCCAAGATAGGAACTGGTCACCCCTCCACTTT
CDR3aa: CASSQDRNWSPLHF

d_gene: NA
j_gene: TRBJ2-3
abundance: few
v_gene: TRBV5-1
CDR3nt: TGCGCCAGCAGCTTGGAGGGGGTATGGGCAGATACGCAGTATTTT
CDR3aa: CASSLEGVWADTQYF

d_gene: TRBD2
j_gene: TRBJ2-1
abundance: few
v_gene: TRBV9
CDR3nt: TGTGCCAGCAGCGTATCGACTAGCGGGATGAATGAGCAGTTCTTC
CDR3aa: CASSVSTSGMNEQFF

d_gene: NA
j_gene: TRBJ2-7
abundance: few
v_gene: TRBV7-2
CDR3nt: TGTGCCAGCAGCTTAGGCGGGGACCTTTACGAGCAGTACTTC
CDR3aa: CASSLGGDLYEQYF

d_gene: NA
j_gene: TRBJ1-4
abundance: NA
v_gene: TRBV5-1
CDR3nt: TGCGCCAGCAGCTTGGGCGGGGGACTAAATGAAAAACTGTTTTTT
CDR3aa: CASSLGGGLNEKLFF

d_gene: TRBD2
j_gene: TRBJ2-5
abundance: few
v_gene: TRBV7-3
CDR3nt: TGTGCCAGCAGACTAGCGGGACTTCCCCAGTACTTC
CDR3aa: CASRLAGLPQYF

d_gene: NA
j_gene: TRBJ1-5
abundance: NA
v_gene: TRBV20-1
CDR3nt: TGCAGTGCTAGAGATAGGGGGGTCCTGGGGGGTCAGCCCCAGCATTTT
CDR3aa: CSARDRGVLGGQPQHF

d_gene: NA
j_gene: TRBJ2-2
abundance: NA
v_gene: TRBV3-1
CDR3nt: TGTGCCAGCAGCCAAGGCCGCGGGGCGAACACCGGGGAGCTGTTTTTT
CDR3aa: CASSQGRGANTGELFF

d_gene: TRBD1
j_gene: TRBJ1-5
abundance: NA
v_gene: TRBV28
CDR3nt: TGTGCCAGCAGTTCACGACAGGGAGACCAGCCCCAGCATTTT
CDR3aa: CASSSRQGDQPQHF

d_gene: NA
j_gene: TRBJ2-1
abundance: few
v_gene: TRBV5-6
CDR3nt: TGTGCCAGCAGCTGGTGGGCTTCGAGCTCCTACAATGAGCAGTTCTTC
CDR3aa: CASSWWASSSYNEQFF

d_gene: NA
j_gene: TRBJ2-7
abundance: few
v_gene: TRBV27
CDR3nt: TGTGCCAGCAGTTTGAGAAGGGGTTGGAGCTCCTACGAGCAGTACTTC
CDR3aa: CASSLRRGWSSYEQYF

d_gene: NA
j_gene: TRBJ2-7
abundance: many
v_gene: TRBV7-9
CDR3nt: TGTGCCAGCAGCTTAGCGGGGGAATCCTACGAGCAGTACTTC
CDR3aa: CASSLAGESYEQYF

d_gene: NA
j_gene: TRBJ2-5
abundance: few
v_gene: TRBV9
CDR3nt: TGTGCCAGCAGCTTTGGGGGTGAGACCCAAGAGACCCAGTACTTC
CDR3aa: CASSFGGETQETQYF

d_gene: NA
j_gene: TRBJ2-7
abundance: few
v_gene: TRBV6-6
CDR3nt: TGTGCCAGGTTCGAGGGAACCTACGAGCAGTACTTC
CDR3aa: CARFEGTYEQYF

d_gene: NA
j_gene: TRBJ2-3
abundance: NA
v_gene: TRBV4-3
CDR3nt: TGCGCCAGCAGCCAAGACCATACCTCCACAGATACGCAGTATTTT
CDR3aa: CASSQDHTSTDTQYF